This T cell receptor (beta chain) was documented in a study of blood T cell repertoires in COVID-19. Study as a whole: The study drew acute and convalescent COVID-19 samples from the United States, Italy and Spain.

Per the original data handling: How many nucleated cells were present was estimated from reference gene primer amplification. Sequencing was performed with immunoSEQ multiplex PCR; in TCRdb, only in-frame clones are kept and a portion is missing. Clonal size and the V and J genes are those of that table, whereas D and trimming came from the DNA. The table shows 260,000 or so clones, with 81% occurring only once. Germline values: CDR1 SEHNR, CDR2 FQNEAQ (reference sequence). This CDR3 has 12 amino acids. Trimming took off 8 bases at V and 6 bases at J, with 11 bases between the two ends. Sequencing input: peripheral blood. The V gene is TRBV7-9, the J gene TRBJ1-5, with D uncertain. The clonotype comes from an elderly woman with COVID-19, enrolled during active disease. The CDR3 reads CASAYGGQPQHF. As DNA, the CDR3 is TGTGCCAGCGCCTACGGAGGTCAGCCCCAGCATTTT.